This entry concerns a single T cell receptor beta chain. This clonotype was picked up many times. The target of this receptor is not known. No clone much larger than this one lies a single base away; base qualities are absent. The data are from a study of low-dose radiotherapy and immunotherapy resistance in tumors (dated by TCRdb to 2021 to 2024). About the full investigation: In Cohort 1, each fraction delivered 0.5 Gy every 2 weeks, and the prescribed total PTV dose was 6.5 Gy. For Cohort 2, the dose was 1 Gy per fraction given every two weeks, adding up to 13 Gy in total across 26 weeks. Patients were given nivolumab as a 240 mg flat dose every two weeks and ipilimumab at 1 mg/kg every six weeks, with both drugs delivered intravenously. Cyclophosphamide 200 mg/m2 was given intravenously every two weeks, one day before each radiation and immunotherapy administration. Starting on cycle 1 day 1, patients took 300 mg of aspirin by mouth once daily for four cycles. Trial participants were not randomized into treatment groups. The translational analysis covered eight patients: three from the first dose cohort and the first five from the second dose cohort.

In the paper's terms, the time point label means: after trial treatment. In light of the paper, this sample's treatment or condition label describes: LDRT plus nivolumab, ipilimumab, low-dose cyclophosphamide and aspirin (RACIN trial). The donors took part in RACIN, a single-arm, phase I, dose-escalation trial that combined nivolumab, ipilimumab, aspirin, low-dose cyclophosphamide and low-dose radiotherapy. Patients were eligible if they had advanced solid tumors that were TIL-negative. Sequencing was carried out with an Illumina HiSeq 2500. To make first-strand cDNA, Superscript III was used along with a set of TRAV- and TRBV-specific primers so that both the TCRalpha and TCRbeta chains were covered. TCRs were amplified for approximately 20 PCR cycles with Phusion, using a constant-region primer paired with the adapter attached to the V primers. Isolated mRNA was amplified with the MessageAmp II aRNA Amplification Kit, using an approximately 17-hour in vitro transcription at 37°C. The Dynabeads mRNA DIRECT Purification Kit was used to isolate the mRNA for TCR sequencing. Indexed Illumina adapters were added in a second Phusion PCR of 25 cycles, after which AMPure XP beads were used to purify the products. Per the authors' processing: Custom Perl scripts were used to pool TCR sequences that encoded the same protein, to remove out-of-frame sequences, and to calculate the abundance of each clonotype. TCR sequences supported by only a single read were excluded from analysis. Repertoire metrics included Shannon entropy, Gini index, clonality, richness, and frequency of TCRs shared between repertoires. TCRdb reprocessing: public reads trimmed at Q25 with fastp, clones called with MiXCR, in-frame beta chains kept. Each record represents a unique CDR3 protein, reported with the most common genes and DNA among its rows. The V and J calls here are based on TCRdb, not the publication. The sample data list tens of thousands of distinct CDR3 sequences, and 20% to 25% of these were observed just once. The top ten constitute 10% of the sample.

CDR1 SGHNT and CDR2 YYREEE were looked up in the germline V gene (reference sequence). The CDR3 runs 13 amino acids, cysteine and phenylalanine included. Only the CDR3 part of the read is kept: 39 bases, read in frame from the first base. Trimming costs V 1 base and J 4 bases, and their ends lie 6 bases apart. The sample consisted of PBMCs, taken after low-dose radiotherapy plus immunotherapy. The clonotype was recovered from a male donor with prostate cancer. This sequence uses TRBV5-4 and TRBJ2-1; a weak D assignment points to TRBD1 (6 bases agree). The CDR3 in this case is CASSLTGYNEQFF. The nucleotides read TGTGCCAGCAGCTTGACAGGGTACAATGAGCAGTTCTTC.